This T cell receptor beta chain comes out of a study of cytomegalovirus exposure and HLA in healthy donors. Study-level findings and limits: The study found most TCR sequences rare, yet found some public TCRs in many donors.

The CDR3 covers 13 residues. Trimming left V 4 bases short and J 8 bases short, with 12 bases between. Germline assignment: CDR1 MGHRA and CDR2 YSYEKL. As concerns this clone: Its antigen is not known.

PCR amplification relied on 60 Vbeta primers (plus 13 Jbeta primers). Only in-frame clones appear in the TCRdb table, and some are missing; sequencing was by immunoSEQ multiplex PCR. The sample contains 150,000 to 200,000 clones, roughly 73% of which appear only once. The sequence was obtained from a female donor in good health and CMV-seronegative. The chain is built from TRBV4-1 and TRBJ2-1; D might be TRBD2 (5 bases). What was sequenced was PBMCs. CDR3 sequence reads: CASSPPRGYEQFF. The CDR3 DNA is TGCGCCAGCAGCCCACCCCGGGGTTATGAGCAGTTCTTC.